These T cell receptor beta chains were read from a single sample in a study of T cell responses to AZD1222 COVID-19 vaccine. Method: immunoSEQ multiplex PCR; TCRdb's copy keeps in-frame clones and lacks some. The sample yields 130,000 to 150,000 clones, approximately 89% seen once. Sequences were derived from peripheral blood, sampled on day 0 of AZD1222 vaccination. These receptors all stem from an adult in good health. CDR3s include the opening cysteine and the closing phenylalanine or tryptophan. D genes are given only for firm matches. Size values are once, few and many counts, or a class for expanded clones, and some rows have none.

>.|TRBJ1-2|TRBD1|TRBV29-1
CGSAQGFDGYTF
TGCGGGTCGGCACAGGGGTTCGATGGCTACACCTTC
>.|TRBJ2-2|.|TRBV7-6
CASRAPAEMNTGELFF
TGTGCCAGCAGAGCCCCGGCGGAGATGAACACCGGGGAGCTGTTTTTT
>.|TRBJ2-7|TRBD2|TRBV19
CASSMLAGGGRGEQYF
TGTGCCAGTAGTATGCTAGCGGGAGGCGGGAGAGGCGAGCAGTACTTC
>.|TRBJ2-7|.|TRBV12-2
CASRLAHPYEQYF
TGTGCAAGTCGCTTAGCCCACCCCTACGAGCAGTACTTC
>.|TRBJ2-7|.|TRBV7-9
CASSGRPLYEQYF
TGTGCCAGCAGCGGTCGGCCTTTGTACGAGCAGTACTTC
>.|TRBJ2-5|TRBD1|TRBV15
CATSPTTGLLETQYF
TGTGCCACCAGCCCGACGACAGGGTTGCTGGAGACCCAGTACTTC
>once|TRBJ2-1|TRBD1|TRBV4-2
CASSRGNTGVEQFF
TGTGCCAGCAGCCGGGGGAATACAGGGGTTGAGCAGTTCTTC
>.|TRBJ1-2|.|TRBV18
CASSPRGVGANYGYTF
TGTGCCAGCTCACCTCGTGGGGTGGGTGCTAACTATGGCTACACCTTC
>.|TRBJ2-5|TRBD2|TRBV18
CASSPVGLAGEETQYF
TGTGCCAGCTCACCGGTTGGACTAGCGGGAGAGGAGACCCAGTACTTC
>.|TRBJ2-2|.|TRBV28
CASETGLNTGELFF
TGTGCCAGCGAAACGGGGCTAAACACCGGGGAGCTGTTTTTT
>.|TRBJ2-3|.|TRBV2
CASSAPEGMTDTQYF
TGTGCCAGCAGTGCCCCGGAGGGAATGACAGATACGCAGTATTTT
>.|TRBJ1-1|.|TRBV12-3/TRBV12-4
CASSLVGTEAFF
TGTGCCAGCAGTTTAGTAGGCACTGAAGCTTTCTTT
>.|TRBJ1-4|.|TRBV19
CASKAQPRTNEKLFF
TGTGCCAGTAAGGCACAGCCGAGGACTAATGAAAAACTGTTTTTT
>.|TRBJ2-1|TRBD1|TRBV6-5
CASSWTGGAYNEQFF
TGTGCCAGCAGCTGGACAGGGGGCGCATACAATGAGCAGTTCTTC
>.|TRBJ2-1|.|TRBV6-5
CASSYRAESYNEQFF
TGTGCCAGCAGTTACAGGGCAGAATCCTACAATGAGCAGTTCTTC
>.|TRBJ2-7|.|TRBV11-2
CASSLGGGNEQYF
TGTGCCAGCAGCTTAGGGGGAGGAAACGAGCAGTACTTC
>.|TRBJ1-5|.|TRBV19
CASSIGGWDQPQHF
TGTGCCAGTAGTATAGGCGGCTGGGATCAGCCCCAGCATTTT
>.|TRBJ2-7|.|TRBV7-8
CASSPGEEQYF
TGTGCCAGCAGCCCTGGTGAGGAGCAGTACTTC
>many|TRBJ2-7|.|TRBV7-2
CASSLVGVEQYF
TGTGCCAGCAGCTTAGTAGGGGTCGAGCAGTACTTC
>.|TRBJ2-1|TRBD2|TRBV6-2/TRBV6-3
CASSPTSGISYNEQFF
TGTGCCAGCAGTCCGACTAGCGGGATATCCTACAATGAGCAGTTCTTC
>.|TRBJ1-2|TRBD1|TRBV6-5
CASSSRDSYYGYTF
TGTGCCAGCAGTTCCCGGGACAGCTACTATGGCTACACCTTC
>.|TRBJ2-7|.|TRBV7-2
CASSLAVGRPHGEQYF
TGTGCCAGCAGCTTAGCGGTGGGGCGGCCCCATGGCGAGCAGTACTTC
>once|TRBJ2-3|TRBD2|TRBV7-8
CASSFDPSGRLAGTDTQYF
TGTGCCAGCAGCTTTGACCCTAGCGGGAGGCTCGCTGGCACAGATACGCAGTATTTT
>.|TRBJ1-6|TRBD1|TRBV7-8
CASSTNRAQRGLYNSPLHF
TGTGCCAGCAGCACTAACAGGGCCCAAAGGGGGCTTTATAATTCACCCCTCCACTTT
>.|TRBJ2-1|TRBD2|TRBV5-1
CASSISSGGLGNEQFF
TGCGCCAGCAGCATATCTAGCGGGGGCCTCGGCAATGAGCAGTTCTTC